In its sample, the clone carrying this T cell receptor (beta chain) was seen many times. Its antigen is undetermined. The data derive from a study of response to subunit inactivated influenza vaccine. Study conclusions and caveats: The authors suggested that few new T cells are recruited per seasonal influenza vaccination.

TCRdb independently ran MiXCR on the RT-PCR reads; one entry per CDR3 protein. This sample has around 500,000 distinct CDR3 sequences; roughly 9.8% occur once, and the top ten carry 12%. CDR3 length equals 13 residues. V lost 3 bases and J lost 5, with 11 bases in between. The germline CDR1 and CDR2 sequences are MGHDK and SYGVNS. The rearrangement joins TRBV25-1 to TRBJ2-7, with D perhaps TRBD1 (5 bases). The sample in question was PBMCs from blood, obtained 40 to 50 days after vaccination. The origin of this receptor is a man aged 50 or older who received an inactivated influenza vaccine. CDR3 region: CASSDYRYHEQYF. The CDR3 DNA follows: TGTGCCAGCAGTGATTACAGGTACCACGAGCAGTACTTC.